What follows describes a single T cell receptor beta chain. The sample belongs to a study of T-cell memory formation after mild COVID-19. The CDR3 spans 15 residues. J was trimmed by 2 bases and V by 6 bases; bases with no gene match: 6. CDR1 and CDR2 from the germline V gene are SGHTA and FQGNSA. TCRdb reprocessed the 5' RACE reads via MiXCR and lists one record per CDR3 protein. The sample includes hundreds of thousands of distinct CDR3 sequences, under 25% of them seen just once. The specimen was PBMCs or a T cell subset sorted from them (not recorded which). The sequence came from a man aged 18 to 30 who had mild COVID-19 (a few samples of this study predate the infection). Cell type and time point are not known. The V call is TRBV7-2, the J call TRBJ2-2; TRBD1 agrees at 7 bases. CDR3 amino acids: CASRKDRSNTGELFF. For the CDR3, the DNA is TGTGCCAGCAGAAAGGACAGGAGTAACACCGGGGAGCTGTTTTTT. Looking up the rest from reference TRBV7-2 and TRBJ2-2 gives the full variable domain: GAGVSQSPSNKVTEKGKDVELRCDPISGHTALYWYRQSLGQGLEFLIYFQGNSAPDKSGLPSDRFSAERTGGSVSTLTIQRTQQEDSAVYLCASRKDRSNTGELFFGEGSRLTVL.